One sample yielded the 4 T cell receptor beta chains listed below, sequenced in a study of cytomegalovirus exposure and HLA in healthy donors. Data came from immunoSEQ multiplex PCR; TCRdb stores just in-frame clones and leaves some out. The sample shows a few hundred thousand clones, roughly 90% of them seen only once. Sequenced input: PBMCs. These receptor sequences come from a woman in her late teens or twenties in good health and CMV-seronegative.

The rearrangement joins TRBV4-3 to TRBJ1-1; D possibly corresponds to TRBD1 (5 bases). The CDR3 runs to 14 residues. Germline-derived CDR1 and CDR2 are LGHNA and YSLEER. V was clipped by 4 bases and J by 2 bases, with 11 bases between them. This CDR3 is CASSLGGGNTEAFF. The CDR3 region has the DNA TGCGCCAGCAGCCTTGGGGGGGGAAACACTGAAGCTTTCTTT.

The gene calls are TRBV21-1 and TRBJ1-5; the table gives TRBD1 as D, unverified against the DNA. TRBV21-1 constitutes a pseudogene. This CDR3 comprises 18 residues. The DNA for the CDR3 is TGTGCCAGGTTGAATCGGGACAGAAATTTATCTAGCAATCAGCCCCAGCATTTT. Its protein product is CARLNRDRNLSSNQPQHF.

The chain uses TRBV29-1 and TRBJ1-4; D ambiguous. Trimming left V 6 bases short and J 0 bases short, with 8 bases between. The germline V gene encodes CDR1 SQVTM and CDR2 ANQGSEA. CDR3 length: 13 residues. CDR3: CSVQTTTNEKLFF. The DNA of the CDR3 is TGCAGCGTACAGACCACAACTAATGAAAAACTGTTTTTT.

The rearrangement links TRBV7-3 to TRBJ1-1; D remains ambiguous. Per the germline V gene, CDR1 is SGHTA and CDR2 is FQGTGA. This CDR3 spans 11 amino acids. V was trimmed by 4 bases and J by 5 bases, leaving 5 bases between them. CDR3 nucleotides: TGTGCCAGCAGCTCGGGGACTGAAGCTTTCTTT. This translates into CASSSGTEAFF. Complete variable domain (other parts from reference TRBV7-3 and TRBJ1-1): GAGVSQTPSNKVTEKGKYVELRCDPISGHTALYWYRQSLGQGPEFLIYFQGTGAADDSGLPNDRFFAVRPEGSVSTLKIQRTERGDSAVYLCASSSGTEAFFGQGTRLTVV.